These 17 T cell receptor beta chains originate from one sample sequenced in a study of T cell repertoires in cytomegalovirus infection. From the reads, TCRdb called clonotypes with MiXCR, one entry per CDR3 protein. The sample yields about 570,000 distinct CDR3 sequences, almost 40% seen once. For these TCRs, the target antigens are not known. The source material was cultured PBMCs, sampled from culture after CMV antigen stimulation. Receptors were obtained from a human donor in good health (CMV status not recorded). Some clones in this sample may be carry-over from other donors' samples.

As DNA, the CDR3 is TGTGCCAGCAGCCCCAGGGGGCAGGACACCGGGGAGCTGTTTTTT. Translating gives CASSPRGQDTGELFF. The chain joins TRBV7-8 to TRBJ2-2, with 8 nucleotides matching TRBD1. V shed 5 bases, J shed 3 bases, and the junction held 5 bases outside the gene matches. The CDR3 covers 15 residues. Germline loops: CDR1 SGHVS, CDR2 FQNEAQ. Full variable domain (outside the CDR3, taken from reference TRBV7-8 and TRBJ2-2): GAGVSQSPRYKVAKRGQDVALRCDPISGHVSLFWYQQALGQGPEFLTYFQNEAQLDKSGLPSDRFFAERPEGSVSTLKIQRTQQEDSAVYLCASSPRGQDTGELFFGEGSRLTVL.

This clonotype was counted once. The V gene is TRBV20-1, the J gene TRBJ1-5; maybe TRBD1 (5 bases). V was cut by 3 bases and J by 9 bases, with 15 bases left in between. CDR3 length: 13 amino acids. The germline V gene has CDR1 DFQATT and CDR2 SNEGSKA (reference sequence). CDR3 DNA: TGCAGTGCTAGCCCAACGACAGATAGGCCCCAGCATTTT. Encoded protein: CSASPTTDRPQHF.

This clonotype has a handful of counts. The J gene is TRBJ1-4, the V gene TRBV7-9; 7 bases align to TRBD1. V was clipped by 5 bases and J by 0 bases; unmatched bases: 6. CDR3 length: 16 residues. Looked up from germline, CDR1 is SEHNR and CDR2 is FQNEAQ (reference sequence). CDR3 in amino acids: CASSLTGYATNEKLFF. In nucleotides, the CDR3 is TGTGCCAGCAGCCTGACAGGGTATGCAACTAATGAAAAACTGTTTTTT. Looking up the rest from reference TRBV7-9 and TRBJ1-4 gives the full variable domain: DTGVSQNPRHKITKRGQNVTFRCDPISEHNRLYWYRQTLGQGPEFLTYFQNEAQLEKSRLLSDRFSAERPKGSFSTLEIQRTEQGDSAMYLCASSLTGYATNEKLFFGSGTQLSVL.

As for this clonotype: This may stem from a read error, because a much larger clone lies one nucleotide away. The chain carries TRBV5-5 and TRBJ1-1; D call uncertain. Looked up from germline, CDR1 is SGHKS and CDR2 is YYEKEE (reference sequence). There are 13 residues in the CDR3. Trimming took 2 bases from V and 4 from J, leaving 9 bases between them. The CDR3 loop is CASSFAESTEAFF. CDR3 coding DNA: TGTGCCAGCAGCTTCGCCGAGAGCACTGAAGCTTTCTTT. Variable domain in full (rest from reference TRBV5-5 and TRBJ1-1): DAGVTQSPTHLIKTRGQQVTLRCSPISGHKSVSWYQQVLGQGPQFIFQYYEKEERGRGNFPDRFSARQFPNYSSELNVNALLLGDSALYLCASSFAESTEAFFGQGTRLTVV.

The table lists this clonotype with a count of one. The CDR3 nucleotides are TGTGCCAGCAGTTACTCAGCGGGAGTTTGGGAGCAGTTCTTC. Translating gives CASSYSAGVWEQFF. The chain couples TRBV6-2 or TRBV6-3 to TRBJ2-1; 8 positions match TRBD2. The length of the CDR3 is 14 residues. V gave up 0 bases and J gave up 10 bases; unmatched junction bases: 5. The V gene's germline CDR1 is MNHEY and CDR2 SVGEGT.

This clonotype has only a few counts. This chain links TRBV7-2 with TRBJ2-6, with D possibly TRBD1 on 5 matching bases. Trimming took 6 bases from V and 4 from J, leaving 16 bases between them. Germline V gives CDR1 SGHTA, CDR2 FQGNSA. The CDR3 runs 16 residues. CDR3 nucleotide sequence: TGTGCCAGCAGATGGAAAACAGGATCCGGGGCCAACGTCCTGACTTTC. It is translated as CASRWKTGSGANVLTF.

V gene TRBV6-5 combines with J gene TRBJ2-7; D may match TRBD1 or TRBD2 (6 bases each). V was pared by 0 bases and J by 3 bases, with 15 bases between. The germline V gene has CDR1 MNHEY and CDR2 SVGAGI. The CDR3 contains 16 residues. CDR3 loop: CASSYSKKGEDYEQYF. The CDR3 DNA is TGTGCCAGCAGTTACTCGAAAAAGGGGGAGGACTACGAGCAGTACTTC.

The table lists this clonotype with a few counts. The rearrangement links TRBV7-6 to TRBJ1-2; a possible D gene is TRBD1 (5 bases). This CDR3 is built from 14 residues. Trimming cost V 3 bases and J 5 bases, with 13 bases left between them. Germline CDR1 SGHVS, CDR2 FNYEAQ. As DNA, the CDR3 is TGTGCCAGCAGCTTTGGGGCCTCAGAATATGGCTACACCTTC. Its translation is CASSFGASEYGYTF. Supplemented by reference TRBV7-6 and TRBJ1-2, the full variable domain reads GAGVSQSPRYKVTKRGQDVALRCDPISGHVSLYWYRQALGQGPEFLTYFNYEAQQDKSGLPNDRFSAERPEGSISTLTIQRTEQRDSAMYRCASSFGASEYGYTFGSGTRLTVV.

In its sample, this clonotype was seen once. The V call is TRBV20-1, the J call TRBJ2-7; D may be TRBD2 (6 bases). CDR1 and CDR2 from the germline V gene are DFQATT and SNEGSKA (reference sequence). The ends were cut back, 3 bases at V and 7 bases at J, with 13 bases in the middle. The CDR3 is 12 amino acids. The CDR3 sequence is CSAREGPLEQYF. CDR3 DNA: TGCAGTGCTAGGGAGGGCCCTTTGGAGCAGTACTTC.

In its sample, this clonotype was seen a few times. The CDR3 loop reads CSARKTGTRAYNEQFF. CDR3 nucleotides: TGCAGTGCTAGGAAGACCGGGACTAGAGCGTACAATGAGCAGTTCTTC. The V and J genes are TRBV20-1 and TRBJ2-1; the match to TRBD2 covers 8 bases. V shed 3 bases and J 4 bases; nucleotides not matched to a gene: 11. The CDR3 sequence is 16 residues long. The V gene's germline CDR1 is DFQATT and CDR2 SNEGSKA (reference sequence).

This clonotype was detected a few times. The V and J genes are TRBV20-1 and TRBJ1-6, with TRBD1 as a possible D gene (6 bases). Per the germline V gene, CDR1 is DFQATT and CDR2 is SNEGSKA (reference sequence). V gave up 1 base and J gave up 8 bases, with 9 bases separating them. This CDR3 comprises 13 residues. As DNA, the CDR3 is TGCAGTGCTAGAGTTCGACAGGATTCACCCCTCCACTTT. Translation: CSARVRQDSPLHF.

DNA of the CDR3: TGTGCCAGCAGCCACAGGGACGAGCAGTACTTC. It specifies CASSHRDEQYF. The chain uses TRBV7-7 and TRBJ2-7, with a weak D call TRBD1 (6 bases). The CDR3 sequence is 11 residues long. Germline V CDR1 and CDR2: SSHAT, FNYEAQ (reference sequence). With 5 bases removed from V and 5 bases from J, the gap between germline ends came to 7 bases. The entire variable domain, with the rest obtained from reference TRBV7-7 and TRBJ2-7, is as follows: GAGVSQSPRYKVTKRGQDVTLRCDPISSHATLYWYQQALGQGPEFLTYFNYEAQPDKSGLPSDRFSAERPEGSISTLTIQRTEQRDSAMYRCASSHRDEQYFGPGTRLTVT.

The V call is TRBV5-6, the J call TRBJ2-2, with D perhaps TRBD1 (6 bases). This CDR3 region has 13 residues. Germline CDR1 reads SGHDT; CDR2 reads YYEEEE. V was cut by 4 bases and J by 7 bases, with 11 bases left in between. Here the CDR3 DNA reads TGTGCCAGCAGCCAAGGACAGTTCGGGGAGCTGTTTTTT. This sequence encodes CASSQGQFGELFF.

The V and J genes are TRBV4-1 and TRBJ1-6; D may be TRBD1 (5 bases). CDR1 is MGHRA, CDR2 YSYEKL, per germline. The CDR3 has 18 amino acids. V lost 3 bases to trimming and J lost 10 bases, with 25 bases between them. The CDR3 DNA reads as TGCGCCAGCAGCCACCCCGGGACGGATCCCGGAGGTAGGTCACCCCTCCACTTT. Protein sequence: CASSHPGTDPGGRSPLHF.

This clonotype was observed a handful of times. The gene calls are TRBV7-6 and TRBJ1-4, with D hard to call. CDR1 SGHVS and CDR2 FNYEAQ come from the germline V gene. The V end lost 1 base, the J end lost 1 base, and 10 bases lay between the germline ends. The CDR3 covers 16 residues. The CDR3 sequence is CASSLGLGRTNEKLFF. Here the CDR3 DNA reads TGTGCCAGCAGCTTAGGCCTGGGAAGAACTAATGAAAAACTGTTTTTT.

The rearrangement uses TRBV7-6 and TRBJ1-2; D is unresolved. This CDR3 is built from 14 residues. CDR1 is SGHVS, CDR2 FNYEAQ, per germline. Trimming pared 4 bases from V and 3 bases from J, leaving 12 bases between. As DNA, the CDR3 is TGTGCCAGCAGCTCATTCGGACGGGACTATGGCTACACCTTC. Its protein is CASSSFGRDYGYTF.

The chain links TRBV27 to TRBJ1-1; D may be TRBD1 (5 bases). Germline V gene data show CDR1 as MNHEY and CDR2 as SMNVEV (reference sequence). This CDR3 is 15 amino acids long. With 0 bases removed from V and 3 bases from J, the gap between germline ends came to 11 bases. This CDR3 reads CASSLSGTAYTEAFF. CDR3 nucleotides: TGTGCCAGCAGTTTATCAGGGACGGCCTACACTGAAGCTTTCTTT.